This T cell receptor beta chain appears in the sequencing data of a study of T cells in Graves' hyperthyroidism and ophthalmopathy. TCR beta CDR3 sequences were amplified from RNA transcripts. RT-PCR in the first round (using the HTBI primer set) targeted the TCR CDR3. Using its own MiXCR run on the multiplex PCR reads, TCRdb lists one record per CDR3 protein. The sample lists under 800,000 distinct CDR3 sequences; approximately 15% were seen once. Germline V gene data show CDR1 as DFQATT and CDR2 as SNEGSKA (reference sequence). J lost 3 bases, V lost 7 bases, and 7 bases had no gene match. The CDR3 loop spans 14 amino acids. Findings and caveats of the study: Ophthalmopathy was identified by the model a median about six months ahead of onset.

About this clonotype itself: Its antigen remains unidentified.

Graves' hyperthyroidism is called stable when ophthalmopathy does not progress within 18 months. Newly diagnosed hyperthyroidism, duration under 2 months, in patients aged 18 to 65. The sample consisted of blood. V gene TRBV20-1 combines with J gene TRBJ2-1; 9 nucleotides align to TRBD2. The clonotype originates from a woman aged 18-29 years with Graves' hyperthyroidism. The CDR3 reads CSGRSGGIYNEQFF. CDR3 nucleotide sequence: TGCAGTGGCCGTAGCGGGGGTATCTACAATGAGCAGTTCTTC.